The 19 T cell receptor beta chains below come from one sample, sequenced in a study of blood T cell repertoires in COVID-19. Sequenced by immunoSEQ multiplex PCR; TCRdb stores in-frame clones only, minus some. The sample has about 230,000 clones; over 75% are singletons. Sequencing was carried out using PBMCs or T cells enriched from blood (not recorded which). These receptors were collected from a man aged 18 to 35 who had recovered from COVID-19.

This clone was seen only a few times. The rearrangement uses TRBV5-1 and TRBJ2-7, with unresolved D. CDR3 length: 13 amino acids. CDR1 SGHRS and CDR2 YFSETQ come from the germline V gene. The V end lost 0 bases, the J end lost 3 bases, and 7 bases lay between the germline ends. The CDR3 reads CASSLVPSYEQYF. The DNA for the CDR3 is TGCGCCAGCAGCTTGGTTCCCAGCTACGAGCAGTACTTC.

The genes are TRBV10-2 and TRBJ1-3; 8 bases match TRBD1. Germline CDR1 WSHSY, CDR2 SAAADI. J lost 2 bases, V lost 2 bases, and 2 bases had no gene match. CDR3 length: 15 residues. This chain's CDR3 is CASSEGQGAGNTIYF. As DNA, the CDR3 is TGCGCCAGCAGTGAGGGACAGGGAGCTGGAAACACCATATATTTT.

The genes are TRBV5-6 and TRBJ2-7, with 9 bases aligning to TRBD2. The CDR3 has 14 residues. The V segment lost 3 bases and the J segment 2 bases; nucleotides outside the gene matches: 3. Germline CDR1 and CDR2: SGHDT and YYEEEE. CDR3 region: CASSSRLAAYEQYF. DNA of the CDR3: TGTGCCAGCAGCTCCCGACTAGCGGCCTACGAGCAGTACTTC. Together with reference TRBV5-6 and TRBJ2-7, the CDR3 gives the full variable domain: DAGVTQSPTHLIKTRGQQVTLRCSPKSGHDTVSWYQQALGQGPQFIFQYYEEEERQRGNFPDRFSGHQFPNYSSELNVNALLLGDSALYLCASSSRLAAYEQYFGPGTRLTVT.

As DNA, the CDR3 is TGCGCCAGCGGACTGGGGACAGTCGGAGACACCATATATTTT. Translated, it gives CASGLGTVGDTIYF. V and J are TRBV5-1 and TRBJ1-3; TRBD1 matches 7 bases. The length of the CDR3 is 14 residues. Germline CDR1 SGHRS, CDR2 YFSETQ. J was trimmed by 8 bases and V by 7 bases; bases with no gene match: 12.

This rearrangement joins TRBV3-1 (or the pseudogene TRBV3-2) to TRBJ1-3; no firm D call. The CDR3 covers 13 residues. Germline CDR1 LGHDT, CDR2 YNNKEL (reference sequence). Trimming left V 5 bases short and J 4 bases short, with 9 bases between. The CDR3 loop reads CASSSSTGNTIYF. CDR3 sequence (DNA): TGTGCCAGCAGCTCCTCTACGGGAAACACCATATATTTT.

The rearrangement links TRBV7-9 to TRBJ1-1; perhaps TRBD1 as D (6 bases). Trimming took off 5 bases at V and 8 bases at J, with 9 bases between the two ends. This CDR3 is built from 11 residues. Germline loops: CDR1 SEHNR, CDR2 FQNEAQ (reference sequence). In DNA, the CDR3 is TGTGCCAGCAGCCAACAGGGAGAAGCTTTCTTT. Protein product: CASSQQGEAFF.

The DNA of the CDR3 is TGTGCCTGCCCGGGACAGAGGAACACTGAAGCTTTCTTT. Translation gives CACPGQRNTEAFF. V is TRBV30 and J is TRBJ1-1; TRBD1 matches 7 bases. Germline CDR1 GTSNPN, CDR2 SVGIG (reference sequence). V gave up 6 bases and J gave up 1 base; unmatched junction bases: 5. This CDR3 is built from 13 residues.

The genes are TRBV28 and TRBJ2-7, with TRBD2 identical over 11 bases. V lost 2 bases and J lost 1; bases outside the gene matches: 4. CDR3 size: 16 residues. Germline V gives CDR1 MDHEN, CDR2 SYDVKM. The CDR3 region has the DNA TGTGCCAGCAGTTTAGCAGGGACTAGCGGTTCCTACGAGCAGTACTTC. This translates into CASSLAGTSGSYEQYF.

The chain is built from TRBV6-5 and TRBJ1-3; D ambiguous. This CDR3 is 15 amino acids long. Germline CDR1 reads MNHEY; CDR2 reads SVGAGI. The germline V and J ends were trimmed by 0 bases and 1 base, with 7 bases remaining between them. The CDR3 coding sequence is TGTGCCAGCAGTTACTCGATTCGGTCTGGAAACACCATATATTTT. Its translation: CASSYSIRSGNTIYF.

CDR3 sequence: CASSPMEPGVADTQYF. In DNA form, the CDR3 reads TGTGCCAGCTCACCAATGGAGCCAGGGGTGGCAGATACGCAGTATTTT. The chain carries TRBV18 and TRBJ2-3, with D tentatively TRBD1 (6 bases). This CDR3 has 16 residues. CDR1 KGHSH and CDR2 LQKENI come from the germline V gene. Trimming pared 2 bases from V and 4 bases from J, leaving 16 bases between.

V usage is TRBV28 and J usage is TRBJ2-5; 9 positions match TRBD1. The germline CDR1 and CDR2 sequences are MDHEN and SYDVKM. CDR3 length equals 13 residues. Trimming took 6 bases from V and 5 from J; bases not matched to a gene: 4. The CDR3 nucleotides are TGTGCCAGCAGCTCGGGACAGGGCGAGACCCAGTACTTC. This codes for CASSSGQGETQYF.

This sequence joins TRBV18 and TRBJ1-4; the match to TRBD1 covers 9 bases. The length of the CDR3 is 16 residues. V lost 6 bases to trimming and J lost 3 bases; unmatched junction nucleotides: 8. Germline-derived CDR1 and CDR2 are KGHSH and LQKENI. The CDR3 here is CASSPGTGFANEKLFF. CDR3 DNA sequence: TGTGCCAGCTCGCCCGGGACAGGGTTTGCTAATGAAAAACTGTTTTTT.

V usage is TRBV7-9 and J usage is TRBJ2-5; tentatively, D is TRBD2 (5 bases). The germline CDR1 and CDR2 sequences are SEHNR and FQNEAQ (reference sequence). Trimming took 5 bases from V and 5 from J, leaving 21 bases between them. The CDR3 has 16 residues. The chain's CDR3 is CASSREVGGWWETQYF. The CDR3 DNA sequence: TGTGCCAGCAGCCGGGAAGTGGGTGGCTGGTGGGAGACCCAGTACTTC.

This clone was seen more than once but under ten times. The genes are TRBV10-3 and TRBJ1-2, with TRBD1 matching 7 bases. CDR1 and CDR2 (germline): ENHRY, SYGVKD. J gave up 5 bases and V 6 bases, and 3 bases lay outside the gene matches. This CDR3 spans 12 amino acids. CDR3 bases: TGTGCCATCAGGGGACAGAATTATGGCTACACCTTC. It specifies CAIRGQNYGYTF.

The chain recombines TRBV28 with TRBJ2-1; the match to TRBD1 covers 10 bases. The CDR3 runs to 15 residues. CDR1 MDHEN and CDR2 SYDVKM come from the germline V gene. Trimming cost V 6 bases and J 5 bases; bases outside gene matches: 7. CDR3 sequence: CASSFPGQGNNEQFF. Written as DNA, the CDR3 is TGTGCCAGCAGCTTTCCGGGACAGGGGAACAATGAGCAGTTCTTC. The entire variable domain, with the rest obtained from reference TRBV28 and TRBJ2-1, is as follows: DVKVTQSSRYLVKRTGEKVFLECVQDMDHENMFWYRQDPGLGLRLIYFSYDVKMKEKGDIPEGYSVSREKKERFSLILESASTNQTSMYLCASSFPGQGNNEQFFGPGTRLTVL.

The chain joins TRBV5-4 to TRBJ2-5; the match to TRBD2 covers 10 bases. In germline, CDR1 is SGHNT, CDR2 YYREEE (reference sequence). CDR3 length: 15 amino acids. Trimming removed 4 bases from V and 1 base from J; junction bases left unmatched: 4. CDR3 amino acids: CASSPSGGAQETQYF. Written as DNA, the CDR3 is TGTGCCAGCAGCCCTAGCGGGGGAGCCCAAGAGACCCAGTACTTC.

There are a few counts of this clone. The chain couples TRBV5-1 to TRBJ1-1; 8 nucleotides align to TRBD1. CDR1 and CDR2 (germline): SGHRS, YFSETQ. CDR3 length: 13 amino acids. V lost 0 bases, J lost 6 bases, and 1 base stayed unmatched. CDR3 in DNA: TGCGCCAGCAGCTTGGGGACAGGGCCTGAAGCTTTCTTT. This codes for CASSLGTGPEAFF.

This clone appeared once. The CDR3 sequence is CASSLLEGGETQYF. The CDR3 region has the DNA TGCGCCAGCAGCTTGCTAGAGGGAGGGGAGACCCAGTACTTC. This sequence joins TRBV5-1 and TRBJ2-5, with 7 bases that match TRBD2. Germline CDR1 and CDR2: SGHRS and YFSETQ. This CDR3 is built from 14 residues. Trimming at V came to 1 base and at J to 5 bases, leaving 5 bases not matched to a gene.

The chain couples TRBV19 to TRBJ1-4; 10 bases are a match to TRBD1. The junction had 5 bases not matched to a gene; V was cut back by 5 bases and J by 5 bases. Germline CDR1 is LNHDA and CDR2 is SQIVND (reference sequence). The CDR3 sequence is 15 residues long. The CDR3 bases are TGTGCCAGTAGTGTTCCGGGACAGGGGAATGAAAAACTGTTTTTT. The encoded protein is CASSVPGQGNEKLFF.